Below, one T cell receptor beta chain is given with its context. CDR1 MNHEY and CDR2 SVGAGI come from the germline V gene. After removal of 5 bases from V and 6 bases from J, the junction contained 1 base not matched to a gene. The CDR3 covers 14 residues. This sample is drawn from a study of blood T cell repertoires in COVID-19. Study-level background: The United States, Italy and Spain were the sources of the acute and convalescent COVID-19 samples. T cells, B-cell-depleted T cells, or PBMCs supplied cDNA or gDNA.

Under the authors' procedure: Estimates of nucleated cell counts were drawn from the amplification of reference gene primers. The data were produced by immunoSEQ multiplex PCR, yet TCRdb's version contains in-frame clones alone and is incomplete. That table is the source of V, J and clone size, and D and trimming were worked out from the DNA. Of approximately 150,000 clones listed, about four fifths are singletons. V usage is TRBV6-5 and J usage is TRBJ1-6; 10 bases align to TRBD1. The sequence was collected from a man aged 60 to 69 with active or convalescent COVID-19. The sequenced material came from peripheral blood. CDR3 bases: TGTGCCAGCAGTCGGGACAGGGGTAATTCACCCCTCCACTTT. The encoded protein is CASSRDRGNSPLHF.